This T cell receptor (gamma chain) derives from a study of γδ T cells in repeated Plasmodium falciparum infection. About the study: Sampling occurred at baseline, pre-infection for selected infections, and 21 days post-infection.

Sequencing covered both gamma and delta TCR chains per sample. With CATT, TCRdb re-called clones from the multiplex PCR reads. Found here are tens of thousands of gamma-chain clones, 3% of them singletons; the top ten hold 25% to 40%. Flow sorting of PBMC yielded separate Vgamma9/Vdelta2+ and Vdelta2-negative gammadelta T cell populations for bulk repertoire analysis. This clone has at least ten counts. Translating this DNA gives a protein that differs at residue 5 from the TCRdb one, which belongs to a much larger clone; a read error is likely, and the protein shown is this translation. Germline CDR1 and CDR2: EGSNGY and YDSYNSKV. The CDR3 loop spans 13 amino acids.

The chain combines TRGV2 with TRGJ1 or TRGJ2. Material for sequencing was gamma-delta T cells from blood. This TCR was recovered from a pool of human donors (malaria-infected and uninfected, not separated). The CDR3 sequence is CATWGGHDYKKLF. For the CDR3, the DNA is TGTGCCACCTGGGGCGGGCACGATTATAAGAAACTCTTT.